Listed below are T cell receptor beta chains from one sample, sequenced in a study of PD-L1 blockade in urothelial cancer. Method: immunoSEQ multiplex PCR; TCRdb's copy keeps in-frame clones and lacks some. The sample shows 45,000 to 65,000 clones, 75% to 90% of them seen only once. The sample here was PBMCs, taken around atezolizumab (anti-PD-L1) treatment. These receptor sequences come from a man aged 35 to 55 with urothelial cancer. Both conserved end residues are part of each CDR3. Each record gives: V gene, D gene, clone size, J gene, CDR3 DNA, CDR3 protein. D genes are given only for firm matches. A clone size is listed for some rows: how often the clone was seen (once, few, many), or a class if it is expanded.

V: TRBV10-1
D: NA
size: NA
J: TRBJ2-5
DNA: TGCGCCAGCAGTGACAGAAGCCAAGAGACCCAGTACTTC
CDR3: CASSDRSQETQYF

V: TRBV27
D: NA
size: NA
J: TRBJ1-2
DNA: TGTGCCAGCAGCCCACACAAGTACTATGGCTACACCTTC
CDR3: CASSPHKYYGYTF

V: TRBV25-1
D: TRBD1
size: NA
J: TRBJ1-2
DNA: TGTGCCAGCAGCAAGGACAGGGTCTATGGCTACACCTTC
CDR3: CASSKDRVYGYTF

V: TRBV5-1
D: TRBD1
size: NA
J: TRBJ2-6
DNA: TGCGCCAGCAGCTTGTGGGCAGGGGGTGGTTCTGGGGCCAACGTCCTGACTTTC
CDR3: CASSLWAGGGSGANVLTF

V: TRBV12-5
D: NA
size: NA
J: TRBJ2-7
DNA: TGTGCTAGTGGTTTGGCTAGGGGGGGGGCCTACGAGCAGTACTTC
CDR3: CASGLARGGAYEQYF

V: TRBV6-5
D: NA
size: once
J: TRBJ2-7
DNA: TGTGCCAGCCGGTCAGGTTACTCCTACGAGCAGTACTTC
CDR3: CASRSGYSYEQYF

V: TRBV27
D: TRBD1
size: NA
J: TRBJ1-1
DNA: TGTGCCAGCAGCTCCCCGGGGACAGTCTCGGGAGCTTTCTTT
CDR3: CASSSPGTVSGAFF

V: TRBV7-9
D: NA
size: NA
J: TRBJ1-2
DNA: TGTGCCAGCAGCTTAACACAGACTAACTATGGCTACACCTTC
CDR3: CASSLTQTNYGYTF

V: TRBV7-9
D: NA
size: few
J: TRBJ2-4
DNA: TGTGCCAGCAGCTTTGAGGGAAGCAAAAACATTCAGTACTTC
CDR3: CASSFEGSKNIQYF

V: TRBV7-2
D: TRBD1
size: NA
J: TRBJ2-7
DNA: TGTGCCAGCAGACAGACAGGGGCCAGCTCCTACGAGCAGTACTTC
CDR3: CASRQTGASSYEQYF

V: TRBV5-1
D: NA
size: NA
J: TRBJ1-2
DNA: TGCGCCAGCAGCCGGGACACTTCTAACTATGGCTACACCTTC
CDR3: CASSRDTSNYGYTF

V: TRBV19
D: NA
size: NA
J: TRBJ2-7
DNA: TGTGCCAGTAGTCATCAATGGAGCTCCTACGAGCAGTACTTC
CDR3: CASSHQWSSYEQYF

V: TRBV28
D: NA
size: once
J: TRBJ1-1
DNA: TGTGCCAGCAGCCGAAGCTGGACTGAAGCTTTCTTT
CDR3: CASSRSWTEAFF

V: TRBV19
D: NA
size: NA
J: TRBJ1-2
DNA: TGTGCCAGTAGTACCAGGCGTGGCTACACCTTC
CDR3: CASSTRRGYTF

V: TRBV29-1
D: NA
size: NA
J: TRBJ1-3
DNA: TGCAGCGTGAGGGCTCTGGGGGGAAACACCATATATTTT
CDR3: CSVRALGGNTIYF

V: TRBV5-1
D: NA
size: NA
J: TRBJ2-3
DNA: TGCGCCAGCAGCTTGGAGGGGTTAGGGACAGATACGCAGTATTTT
CDR3: CASSLEGLGTDTQYF

V: TRBV27
D: NA
size: few
J: TRBJ2-1
DNA: TGTGCCAGCATAGGTCGGGGGTTCAACAATGAGCAGTTCTTC
CDR3: CASIGRGFNNEQFF

V: TRBV7-3
D: NA
size: NA
J: TRBJ2-1
DNA: TGTGCCAGCAGCAAAGAGACTCACAATGAGCAGTTCTTC
CDR3: CASSKETHNEQFF

V: TRBV27
D: TRBD1
size: NA
J: TRBJ1-1
DNA: TGTGCCAGCAGTTTATTAGGGGGCGGGGAAGCTTTCTTT
CDR3: CASSLLGGGEAFF

V: TRBV11-2
D: NA
size: NA
J: TRBJ1-1
DNA: TGTGCCAGCAGCTTAGTGAGGTACACTGAAGCTTTCTTT
CDR3: CASSLVRYTEAFF

V: TRBV6-5
D: TRBD2
size: NA
J: TRBJ2-7
DNA: TGTGCCAGCAGTCACGGACTAGCGGGGGCCTACGAGCAGTACTTC
CDR3: CASSHGLAGAYEQYF

V: TRBV7-3
D: TRBD2
size: NA
J: TRBJ2-3
DNA: TGTGCCAGCAGCCTAGGACTAGCGGGCACAGATACGCAGTATTTT
CDR3: CASSLGLAGTDTQYF

V: TRBV28
D: NA
size: NA
J: TRBJ1-1
DNA: TGTGCCAGCAGTTTTAGCGGACGGGACACTGAAGCTTTCTTT
CDR3: CASSFSGRDTEAFF

V: TRBV5-1
D: NA
size: NA
J: TRBJ2-7
DNA: TGCGCCAGCAGCTACACAGGGAATTACGAGCAGTACTTC
CDR3: CASSYTGNYEQYF